The 16 T cell receptor beta chains presented below share a single source sample, sequenced in a study of T-cell reconstitution after alpha-beta-depleted transplantation in children. During its preparation, the TCRbeta library received unique molecular identifiers. TCRdb re-analysed the PCR reads in MiXCR, keeping a single row per CDR3 protein. The sample contains a few hundred thousand distinct CDR3 sequences, roughly 10% of which appear only once. Sample: PBMCs from the stem cell graft donor, taken from the stem cell graft. Receptor source: a human donor who donated a stem cell graft to a child with acute myeloid leukemia.

The chain links TRBV6-5 to TRBJ2-7; D may be TRBD1 (6 bases). The ends were cut back, 2 bases at V and 2 bases at J, with 10 bases in the middle. Germline values: CDR1 MNHEY, CDR2 SVGAGI. The CDR3 consists of 14 residues. CDR3 loop: CASSYGGQTYEQYF. CDR3 nucleotides: TGTGCCAGCAGTTACGGCGGACAGACCTACGAGCAGTACTTC.

This clonotype has more than one count but fewer than ten. The chain combines TRBV20-1 with TRBJ2-7; the match to TRBD2 covers 11 bases. The CDR3 is 14 amino acids. The germline V gene encodes CDR1 DFQATT and CDR2 SNEGSKA (reference sequence). The V and J ends lost 1 base and 3 bases, in that order; junction bases with no gene match: 2. The CDR3 bases are TGCAGTGCTAGAGGGGGACTAGCGGTCTACGAGCAGTACTTC. Protein product: CSARGGLAVYEQYF.

This clonotype was seen a handful of times. This chain links TRBV5-1 with TRBJ2-3; 13 nucleotides match TRBD2. The junction had 6 bases not matched to a gene; V was cut back by 4 bases and J by 4 bases. This CDR3 contains 16 residues. Germline values: CDR1 SGHRS, CDR2 YFSETQ. The CDR3 loop is CASSKGLAGRADTQYF. CDR3 in DNA: TGCGCCAGCAGCAAGGGACTAGCGGGGCGGGCAGATACGCAGTATTTT. Full variable domain (outside the CDR3, taken from reference TRBV5-1 and TRBJ2-3): KAGVTQTPRYLIKTRGQQVTLSCSPISGHRSVSWYQQTPGQGLQFLFEYFSETQRNKGNFPGRFSGRQFSNSRSEMNVSTLELGDSALYLCASSKGLAGRADTQYFGPGTRLTVL.

This clonotype came up many times. The genes are TRBV10-3 and TRBJ2-3; tentatively, D is TRBD2 (5 bases). Germline CDR1 and CDR2: ENHRY and SYGVKD. This CDR3 has 13 amino acids. Between the trimmed V and J ends, which lost 6 bases and 1 base, there was a span of 8 bases. CDR3 in DNA: TGTGCCATCAGGGACGGGGGCACAGATACGCAGTATTTT. It yields the protein CAIRDGGTDTQYF.

The sample holds many counts of this clonotype. The chain links TRBV20-1 to TRBJ2-7; D ambiguous. The CDR3 runs to 14 residues. Trimming took off 2 bases at V and 2 bases at J, with 13 bases between the two ends. Per the germline V gene, CDR1 is DFQATT and CDR2 is SNEGSKA (reference sequence). The CDR3 loop reads CSARIAGEAYEQYF. CDR3 in DNA: TGCAGTGCTAGAATTGCAGGTGAAGCCTACGAGCAGTACTTC.

This clonotype has just a few counts. CDR3 region: CASSSLEDNYGYTF. CDR3 DNA sequence: TGTGCCAGCAGTTCCCTCGAAGACAACTATGGCTACACCTTC. The chain carries TRBV6-5 and TRBJ1-2; no firm D call. The V end was cut by 4 bases, the J end by 2 bases, with 11 bases between. The CDR3 spans 14 residues. CDR1 and CDR2 (germline): MNHEY, SVGAGI.

The V gene is TRBV12-3 or TRBV12-4, the J gene TRBJ1-3; D is unclear. This CDR3 is built from 17 residues. The germline V and J ends were trimmed by 3 bases and 0 bases, with 15 bases remaining between them. The CDR3 sequence is CASSLKEPRISGNTIYF. Here the CDR3 DNA reads TGTGCCAGCAGTTTGAAGGAACCTCGAATCTCTGGAAACACCATATATTTT.

Only a few counts were recorded for this clonotype. Written as DNA, the CDR3 is TGTGCCAGCAGCGTACGGGCCGCCCTCTACAATGAGCAGTTCTTC. Protein product: CASSVRAALYNEQFF. The V gene is TRBV9, the J gene TRBJ2-1; no definite D call. This CDR3 is 15 amino acids long. Germline CDR1 reads SGDLS; CDR2 reads YYNGEE. V was shortened by 1 base and J by 3 bases, with 11 bases between the two germline ends.

This chain connects TRBV6-2 or TRBV6-3 to TRBJ2-7; 11 bases fit TRBD2. The CDR3 loop spans 13 amino acids. Trimming cost V 11 bases and J 2 bases; bases outside gene matches: 5. The germline CDR1 and CDR2 sequences are MNHEY and SVGEGT. The CDR3 DNA reads TGTGCCGGCTCACTAGCGGGAGCCTACGAGCAGTACTTC. Its translation is CAGSLAGAYEQYF.

The V gene is TRBV9, the J gene TRBJ1-6; 9 nucleotides line up with TRBD1. Germline CDR1 is SGDLS and CDR2 is YYNGEE. Trimming at V came to 0 bases and at J to 7 bases, leaving 14 bases not matched to a gene. CDR3 length equals 19 residues. This chain's CDR3 is CASSVASWDRVNENSPLHF. In nucleotides, the CDR3 is TGTGCCAGCAGCGTAGCCAGCTGGGACAGGGTAAATGAGAATTCACCCCTCCACTTT. Full variable domain (missing parts from reference TRBV9 and TRBJ1-6): DSGVTQTPKHLITATGQRVTLRCSPRSGDLSVYWYQQSLDQGLQFLIQYYNGEERAKGNILERFSAQQFPDLHSELNLSSLELGDSALYFCASSVASWDRVNENSPLHFGNGTRLTVT.

This clonotype turned up a few times. This chain joins TRBV7-2 and TRBJ2-1; D ambiguous. V lost 1 base and J 7 bases, leaving 14 bases between the germline ends. This CDR3 has 15 residues. Germline CDR1 reads SGHTA; CDR2 reads FQGNSA. CDR3 sequence reads: CASSLGGRVPNEQFF. The CDR3 DNA reads as TGTGCCAGCAGCTTAGGTGGTAGGGTACCGAATGAGCAGTTCTTC.

This clonotype was seen at least ten times. This sequence joins TRBV7-2 and TRBJ2-7; no clear D. V dropped 3 bases and J dropped 0 bases, with 6 bases sitting between them. Germline assignment: CDR1 SGHTA and CDR2 FQGNSA. The CDR3 is 13 amino acids. CDR3 nucleotides: TGTGCCAGCAGCTTCCCTGGCTCCTACGAGCAGTACTTC. As protein: CASSFPGSYEQYF.

The rearrangement uses TRBV12-3 or TRBV12-4 and TRBJ1-1, with D unresolved. V shed 8 bases and J shed 6 bases, with 13 bases lying between them. This CDR3 comprises 12 residues. The CDR3 DNA is TGTGCCAGCCCGAAAGAGTCCGCTGAAGCTTTCTTT. Residues: CASPKESAEAFF.

The chain has TRBV10-1 and TRBJ2-1; D is unclear. CDR3 size: 11 residues. Germline V lookup: CDR1 WNHNN, CDR2 SYGVQD (reference sequence). V was shortened by 3 bases and J by 10 bases, with 7 bases between the two germline ends. For the CDR3, the DNA is TGCGCCAGCAGTGAAGGGTTAGAGCAGTTCTTC. Translation gives CASSEGLEQFF.

The chain carries TRBV20-1 and TRBJ2-5; 8 bases map to TRBD1. Trimming at V came to 2 bases and at J to 2 bases, leaving 4 bases not matched to a gene. The germline V gene has CDR1 DFQATT and CDR2 SNEGSKA (reference sequence). CDR3 length: 14 residues. CDR3: CSARIGDRQETQYF. The CDR3 DNA follows: TGCAGTGCTAGAATAGGGGACAGGCAAGAGACCCAGTACTTC.

The table lists this clonotype with a few counts. The chain employs TRBV29-1 and TRBJ2-1; D is perhaps TRBD1 (6 bases). From germline, CDR1 is SQVTM and CDR2 ANQGSEA. CDR3 size: 13 residues. The V gene lost 7 bases and the J gene lost 10 bases, with 20 bases spanning the gap. CDR3 sequence reads: CSAERDNGWEQFF. The CDR3 DNA is TGCAGCGCCGAACGGGACAACGGGTGGGAGCAGTTCTTC.